This TCR beta chain was found in a study of vaccination effects on CD4 cells after COVID-19 (dated by TCRdb to between 2021 and 2023). With regard to the full study: Each participant received two doses of an mRNA SARS-CoV-2 vaccine, either BNT162b2 or mRNA-1273. In both COVID-19 convalescent patients and infection-naive vaccine recipients, the study compared SARS-CoV-2 spike-specific CD4+ TCR repertoires from before mRNA vaccination with those from after it. The full study included over 8 COVID-19 convalescent patients and a few SARS-CoV-2-naive healthy vaccine recipients. Cultures from other donors in the study were sequenced with the Oncomine TCR Beta short-read assay on an Illumina iSeq 100.

Libraries were prepared through the immunoSEQ multiplex PCR assay. DNA from the cultured, isolated CD4+ T cells was subjected to TCR beta CDR3 sequencing. The paper's processing steps were these. Non-productive TCR sequences were removed, reads were trimmed to the CDR3 region, and CDR3s of at least 7 amino acids were retained. Antigen-specific clonotypes were identified using the MANAFEST web app by comparison of expansion in peptide wells against reference cultures. To be called positive, a clone needed expansion at FDR<0.05 compared with the reference and with all other wells, an odds ratio greater than 5, and a frequency greater than 0.1% in two replicate wells. A clonotype was defined as cross-reactive if the clonotype was significantly expanded both in SARS-CoV-2 spike wells and in at least one common cold coronavirus spike condition. CDR3 similarity was assessed by Levenshtein distance with the stringdist R package, and unrooted trees were built with ape in R 3.6.1. The clones in this table, taken by TCRdb from immuneACCESS, are in-frame only. Not every clone is retained; where verified, under half of the shortfall comes from an unresolved V gene, and the cause of the rest is unknown. V and J calls and clone size follow that table, whereas D and trimming were derived from the DNA. The sample contains tens of thousands of clones, around 77% of them found a single time. Roughly 3.1% of the sample is taken by the ten largest.

The investigation overall reported the following: Marked clonal contraction was observed in both infection-induced and vaccine-induced clones at late post-vaccination timepoints, consistent with waning T cell responses. Among healthy vaccine recipients, nearly all vaccine-induced clones were SARS-CoV-2 mono-reactive, and only 1 of 255 was cross-reactive with common cold coronaviruses. The study was limited by a small number of convalescent patients, and early post-infection timepoints were lacking.

Taken from cysteine to phenylalanine, the CDR3 has 14 residues. Kept here is only the CDR3 DNA, which spans 42 bases and is read in frame from base 1. V trim: 6 bases; J trim: 2 bases; unmatched bases: 4. The germline V gene gives CDR1 as SNHLY and CDR2 as FYNNEI. As to this clone: Its antigen is currently not known. No much larger clone is present one base from it, and per-base qualities are unavailable.

To identify antigen-specific CD4+ T cell clonotypes by their expansion, the ViraFEST assay first stimulated PBMC with viral peptide pools and then applied TCR sequencing. After less than 13 days of culture, CD4+ T cells were isolated with the EasySep CD4+ T cell isolation kit. The absence of prior SARS-CoV-2 infection in healthy vaccine recipients was confirmed by negative nucleocapsid antibodies before and after vaccination. Some 2 million PBMC per well were cultured with about 9 ug/ml peptides in IMDM containing roughly 5% human AB serum, about 9.6 IU/ml IL-2 and gentamicin. On days 3 and 7, half of the culture medium was replaced with fresh IL-2-containing medium. Unless noted otherwise, every peptide stimulation condition was grown in triplicate wells. PBMC were separated from whole blood using Ficoll-Paque Plus gradient centrifugation and were then either cryopreserved at -140C or used fresh. The spike proteins of SARS-CoV-2 and of the common cold coronaviruses HCoV-NL63, HCoV-OC43 and HCoV-229E were spanned by overlapping peptide pools. The QIAamp micro DNA kit was used to extract genomic DNA from the cultured CD4+ T cells.

The chain joins TRBV2 to TRBJ2-3, with 8 junctional bases fitting TRBD2. The receptor was isolated from a human donor who received a COVID-19 vaccine. Sequenced here: CD4+ T cells from PBMCs cultured with HCoV-NL63 spike peptides, sampled before COVID-19 vaccination. The cell subset or site label for this specimen denotes: HCoV-NL63 spike overlapping peptide pool stimulation. The CDR3 protein: CASRVSGVTDTQYF. The sequence in DNA is TGTGCCAGCAGGGTTAGCGGGGTCACAGATACGCAGTATTTT.